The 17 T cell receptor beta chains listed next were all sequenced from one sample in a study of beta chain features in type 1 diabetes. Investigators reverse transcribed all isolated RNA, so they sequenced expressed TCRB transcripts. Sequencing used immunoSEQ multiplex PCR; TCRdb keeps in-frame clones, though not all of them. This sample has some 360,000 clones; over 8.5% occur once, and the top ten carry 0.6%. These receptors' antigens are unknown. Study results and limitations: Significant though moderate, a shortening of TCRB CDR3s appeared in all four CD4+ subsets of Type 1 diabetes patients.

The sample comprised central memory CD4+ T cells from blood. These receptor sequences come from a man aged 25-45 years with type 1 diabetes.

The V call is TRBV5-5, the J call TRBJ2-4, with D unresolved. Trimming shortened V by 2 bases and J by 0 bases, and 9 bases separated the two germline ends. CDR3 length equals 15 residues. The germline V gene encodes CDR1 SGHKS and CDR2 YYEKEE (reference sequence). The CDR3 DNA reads TGTGCCAGCAGCTTAAGTGTCGTAGCCAAAAACATTCAGTACTTC. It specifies CASSLSVVAKNIQYF.

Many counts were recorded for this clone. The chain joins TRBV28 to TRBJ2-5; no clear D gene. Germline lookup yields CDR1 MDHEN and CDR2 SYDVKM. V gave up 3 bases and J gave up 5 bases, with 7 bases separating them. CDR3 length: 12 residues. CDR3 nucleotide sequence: TGTGCCAGCAGTTTGCGTTCCGAGACCCAGTACTTC. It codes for CASSLRSETQYF. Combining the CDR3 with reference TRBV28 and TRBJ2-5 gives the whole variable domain DVKVTQSSRYLVKRTGEKVFLECVQDMDHENMFWYRQDPGLGLRLIYFSYDVKMKEKGDIPEGYSVSREKKERFSLILESASTNQTSMYLCASSLRSETQYFGPGTRLLVL.

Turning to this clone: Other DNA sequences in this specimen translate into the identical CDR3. The CDR3 coding sequence is TGTGCCAGTAGCCACCGGGAGGGCGGTGATACGCAGTATTTT. Protein sequence: CASSHREGGDTQYF. The genes are TRBV19 and TRBJ2-3; TRBD2 aligns across 8 bases. Germline V gives CDR1 LNHDA, CDR2 SQIVND (reference sequence). Trimming cost V 6 bases and J 6 bases; bases outside gene matches: 8. CDR3 length: 14 amino acids.

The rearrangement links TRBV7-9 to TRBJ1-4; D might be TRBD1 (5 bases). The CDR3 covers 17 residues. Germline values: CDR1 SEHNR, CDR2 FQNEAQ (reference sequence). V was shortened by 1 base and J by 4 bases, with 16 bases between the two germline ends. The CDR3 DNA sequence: TGTGCCAGCAGCTTAGTGGGCAGCCTCGGGGGTAATGAAAAACTGTTTTTT. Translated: CASSLVGSLGGNEKLFF.

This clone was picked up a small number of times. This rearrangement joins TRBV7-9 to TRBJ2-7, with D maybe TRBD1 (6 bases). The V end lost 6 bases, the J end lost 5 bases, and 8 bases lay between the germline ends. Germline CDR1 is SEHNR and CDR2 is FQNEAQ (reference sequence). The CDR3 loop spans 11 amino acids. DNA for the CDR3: TGTGCCAGCAGGGCAGGGGACGAGCAGTACTTC. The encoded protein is CASRAGDEQYF.

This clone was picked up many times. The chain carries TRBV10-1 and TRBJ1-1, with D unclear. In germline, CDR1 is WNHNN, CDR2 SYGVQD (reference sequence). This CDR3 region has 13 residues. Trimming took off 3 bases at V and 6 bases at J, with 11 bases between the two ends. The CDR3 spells CASSDLLGAEAFF. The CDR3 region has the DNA TGCGCCAGCAGTGATCTACTGGGCGCTGAAGCTTTCTTT.

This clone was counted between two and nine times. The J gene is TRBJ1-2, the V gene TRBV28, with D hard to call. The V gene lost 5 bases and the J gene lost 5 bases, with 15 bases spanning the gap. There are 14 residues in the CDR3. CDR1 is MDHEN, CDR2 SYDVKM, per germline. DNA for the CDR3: TGTGCCAGCAGTGGTGGAGACACCACTTATGGCTACACCTTC. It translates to CASSGGDTTYGYTF.

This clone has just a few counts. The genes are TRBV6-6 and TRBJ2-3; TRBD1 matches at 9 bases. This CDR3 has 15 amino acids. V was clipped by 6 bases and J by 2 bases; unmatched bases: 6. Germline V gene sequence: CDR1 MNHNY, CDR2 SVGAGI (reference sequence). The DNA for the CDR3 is TGTGCCAGCAGCCCGGACAGGGGTTACACAGATACGCAGTATTTT. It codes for CASSPDRGYTDTQYF.

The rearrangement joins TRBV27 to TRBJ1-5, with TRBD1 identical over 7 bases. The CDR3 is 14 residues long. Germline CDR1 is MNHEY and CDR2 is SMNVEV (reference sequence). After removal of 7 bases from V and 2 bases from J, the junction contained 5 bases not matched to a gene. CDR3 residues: CASKTGERNQPQHF. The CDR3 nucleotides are TGTGCCAGCAAAACAGGGGAACGCAATCAGCCCCAGCATTTT.

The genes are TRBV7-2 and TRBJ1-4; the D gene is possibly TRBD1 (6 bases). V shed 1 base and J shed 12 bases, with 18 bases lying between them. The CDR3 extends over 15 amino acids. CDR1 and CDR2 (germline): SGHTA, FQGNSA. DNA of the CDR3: TGTGCCAGCAGCTTAGTGGGGGCCCCCCAGAGGGAACTGTTTTTT. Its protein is CASSLVGAPQRELFF.

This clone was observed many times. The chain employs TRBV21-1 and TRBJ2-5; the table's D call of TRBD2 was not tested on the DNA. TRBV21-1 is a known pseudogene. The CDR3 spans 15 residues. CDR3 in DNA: TGTGCCAGCAGCAGCCAGAGCGGCCTTAGGGCGACCCAGTACTTC. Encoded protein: CASSSQSGLRATQYF.

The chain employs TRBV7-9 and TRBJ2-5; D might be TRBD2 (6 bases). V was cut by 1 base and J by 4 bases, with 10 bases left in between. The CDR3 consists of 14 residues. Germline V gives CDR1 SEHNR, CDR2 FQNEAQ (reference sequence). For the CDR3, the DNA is TGTGCCAGCAGCTTAGGCGGGATTGGAGAGACCCAGTACTTC. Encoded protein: CASSLGGIGETQYF.

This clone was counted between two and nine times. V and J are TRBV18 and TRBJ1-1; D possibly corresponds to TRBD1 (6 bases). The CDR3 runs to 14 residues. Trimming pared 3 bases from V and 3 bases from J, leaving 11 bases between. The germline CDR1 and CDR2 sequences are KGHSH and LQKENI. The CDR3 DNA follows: TGTGCCAGCTCACCGAACAGGGTCGACACTGAAGCTTTCTTT. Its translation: CASSPNRVDTEAFF.

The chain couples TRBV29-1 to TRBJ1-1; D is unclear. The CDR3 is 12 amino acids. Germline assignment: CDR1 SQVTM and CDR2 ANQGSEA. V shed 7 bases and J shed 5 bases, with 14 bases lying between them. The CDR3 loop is CSASTRFTEAFF. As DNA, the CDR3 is TGCAGCGCGTCTACGAGGTTTACTGAAGCTTTCTTT. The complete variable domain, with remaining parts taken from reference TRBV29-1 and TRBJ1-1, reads SAVISQKPSRDICQRGTSLTIQCQVDSQVTMMFWYRQQPGQSLTLIATANQGSEATYESGFVIDKFPISRPNLTFSTLTVSNMSPEDSSIYLCSASTRFTEAFFGQGTRLTVV.

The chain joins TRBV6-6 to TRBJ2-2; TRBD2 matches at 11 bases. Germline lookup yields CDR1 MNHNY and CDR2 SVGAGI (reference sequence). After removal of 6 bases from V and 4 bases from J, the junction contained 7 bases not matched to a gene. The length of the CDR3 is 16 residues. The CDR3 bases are TGTGCCAGCAGAGCCACTAGCGGGAGCATCACCGGGGAGCTGTTTTTT. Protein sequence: CASRATSGSITGELFF.

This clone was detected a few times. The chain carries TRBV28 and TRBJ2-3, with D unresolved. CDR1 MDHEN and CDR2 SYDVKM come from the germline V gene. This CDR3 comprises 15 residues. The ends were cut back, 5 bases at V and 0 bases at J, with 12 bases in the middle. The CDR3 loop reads CASSGPGPSTDTQYF. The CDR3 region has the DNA TGTGCCAGCAGTGGGCCAGGACCAAGCACAGATACGCAGTATTTT.

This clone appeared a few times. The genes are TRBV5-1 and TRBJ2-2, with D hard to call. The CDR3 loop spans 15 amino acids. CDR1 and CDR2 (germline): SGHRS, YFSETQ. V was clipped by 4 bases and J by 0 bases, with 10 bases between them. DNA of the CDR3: TGCGCCAGCAGCGTCGTCAATTCGAACACCGGGGAGCTGTTTTTT. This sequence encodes CASSVVNSNTGELFF.